These T cell receptor beta chains were read from a single sample in a study of T cell responses to AZD1222 COVID-19 vaccine. The repertoire was sequenced with immunoSEQ multiplex PCR; TCRdb's copy has only in-frame clones and lacks some. The data hold about 150,000 clones, with 90% to 95% observed a single time. This sample comprised peripheral blood, obtained 28 days after the second AZD1222 dose. These receptor sequences come from an adult who received the AZD1222 COVID-19 vaccine. Each CDR3 is given without its conserved first and last residue.

v_call: TRBV12-3/TRBV12-4
cdr3_aa: ASSSRSQQY

v_call: TRBV18
cdr3_aa: ASSRGQLWNTEAF

v_call: TRBV12-3/TRBV12-4
cdr3_aa: ASSVSGYEQY

v_call: TRBV4-2
cdr3_aa: ASSQEASTDTQY

v_call: TRBV2
cdr3_aa: ASSEWESVYEQY

v_call: TRBV5-1
cdr3_aa: ASSSPGQGQYEQY

v_call: TRBV3-1/TRBV3-2
cdr3_aa: ASSRYLNTEAF

v_call: TRBV5-8
cdr3_aa: ASSLVLFFAGYGYT

v_call: TRBV5-6
cdr3_aa: ASSLALMNTEAF

v_call: TRBV19
cdr3_aa: ASSVLPQGTSTGELF

v_call: TRBV3-1/TRBV3-2
cdr3_aa: ASSLRYGQRETQY

v_call: TRBV27
cdr3_aa: ASSRPSDRYNEQF

v_call: TRBV6-5
cdr3_aa: ASTFGRGTEAF

v_call: TRBV7-3
cdr3_aa: ASSLQSGRNSPLH

v_call: TRBV29-1
cdr3_aa: SVEGDRGADTQY

v_call: TRBV27
cdr3_aa: ASSLAPSGANVLT

v_call: TRBV4-2
cdr3_aa: ASSQDARGPAEAF